The 6 T cell receptor beta chains presented below share a single source sample, sequenced in a study of cytomegalovirus exposure and HLA in healthy donors. The PCR used 60 Vbeta and 13 Jbeta primers. Generated by immunoSEQ multiplex PCR, the TCRdb table keeps only in-frame clones and is missing some. The table shows approximately 140,000 clones, with over 60% occurring only once. The sample consisted of PBMCs. The source is a male donor in good health and CMV-seropositive.

The gene calls are TRBV29-1 and TRBJ2-1; D gene ambiguous. Germline lookup yields CDR1 SQVTM and CDR2 ANQGSEA. The CDR3 is made up of 12 amino acids. The V and J ends lost 7 bases and 5 bases respectively, with 12 bases between them. CDR3 region: CSAFKSDNEQFF. The CDR3 DNA reads as TGCAGCGCCTTCAAGAGTGACAATGAGCAGTTCTTC.

The gene calls are TRBV19 and TRBJ1-5, with 9 bases identical to TRBD1. Trimming cost V 5 bases and J 0 bases; bases outside gene matches: 8. Germline V gene lookup returns CDR1 LNHDA and CDR2 SQIVND (reference sequence). This CDR3 has 17 residues. The CDR3: CASSHKTGGYSNQPQHF. CDR3 bases: TGTGCCAGTAGTCACAAGACAGGGGGATATAGCAATCAGCCCCAGCATTTT.

The V gene is TRBV7-3, the J gene TRBJ2-5; D remains unclear. V was pared by 1 base and J by 2 bases, with 5 bases between. CDR3 length: 13 residues. Germline V gene lookup returns CDR1 SGHTA and CDR2 FQGTGA. Here the CDR3 reads CASSLSRQETQYF. For the CDR3, the DNA is TGTGCCAGCAGCTTAAGCAGACAAGAGACCCAGTACTTC.

The chain joins TRBV19 to TRBJ2-1, with 9 bases that match TRBD2. CDR1 is LNHDA and CDR2 is SQIVND in the germline V gene (reference sequence). Trimming cost V 6 bases and J 10 bases; bases outside gene matches: 13. There are 15 residues in the CDR3. This chain's CDR3 is CASRQRGVLFREQFF. CDR3 in DNA: TGTGCCAGTAGGCAGCGGGGGGTCCTATTCAGGGAGCAGTTCTTC.

V and J are TRBV5-1 and TRBJ2-3; 8 bases match TRBD2. Germline CDR1 and CDR2: SGHRS and YFSETQ. V trimming: 4 bases; J trimming: 4 bases; junction bases outside the gene matches: 5. The CDR3 has 14 residues. This CDR3 reads CASSPGGQADTQYF. CDR3 DNA sequence: TGCGCCAGCAGCCCGGGGGGGCAGGCAGATACGCAGTATTTT.

The rearrangement uses TRBV4-1 and TRBJ1-2; 7 bases map to TRBD1. The V segment lost 1 base and the J segment 8 bases; nucleotides outside the gene matches: 13. From germline, CDR1 is MGHRA and CDR2 YSYEKL. The CDR3 has 16 amino acids. The DNA for the CDR3 is TGCGCCAGCAGCCAAGTGACAGGGTTGTTGTTATACGGCTACACCTTC. As protein: CASSQVTGLLLYGYTF.